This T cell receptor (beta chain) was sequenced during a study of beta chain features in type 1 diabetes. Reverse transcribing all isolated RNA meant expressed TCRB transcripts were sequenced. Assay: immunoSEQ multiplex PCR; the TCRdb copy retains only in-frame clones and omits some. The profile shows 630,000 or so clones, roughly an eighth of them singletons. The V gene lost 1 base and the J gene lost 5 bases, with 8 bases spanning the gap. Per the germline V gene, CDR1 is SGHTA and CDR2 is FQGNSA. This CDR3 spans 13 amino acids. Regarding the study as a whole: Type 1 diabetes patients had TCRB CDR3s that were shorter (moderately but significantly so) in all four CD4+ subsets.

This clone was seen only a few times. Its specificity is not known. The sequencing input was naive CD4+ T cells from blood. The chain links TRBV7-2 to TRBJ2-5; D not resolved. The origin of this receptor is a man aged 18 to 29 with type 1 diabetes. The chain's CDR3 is CASSLVGLETQYF. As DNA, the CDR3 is TGTGCCAGCAGCTTAGTCGGATTGGAGACCCAGTACTTC.